The text below deals with one T cell receptor beta chain. Data came from immunoSEQ multiplex PCR; TCRdb stores just in-frame clones and leaves some out. Among tens of thousands of clones listed, about 93% were seen once. The data derive from a study of T cell changes during pregnancy in multiple sclerosis. The CDR3 spans 14 residues. V lost 3 bases, J lost 4 bases, and 4 bases stayed unmatched. Per germline, CDR1 SGHVS and CDR2 FQNEAQ. The chain is built from TRBV7-8 and TRBJ1-1, with 8 positions matching TRBD1. The sample here was CD4+ T cells from peripheral blood mononuclear cells, taken in the second trimester of pregnancy. This receptor was identified in a female donor with multiple sclerosis, enrolled in a pregnancy study. CDR3 region: CASSFRTGSTEAFF. The DNA for the CDR3 is TGTGCCAGCAGCTTCCGGACAGGGAGCACTGAAGCTTTCTTT.